This T cell receptor (beta chain) is drawn from a study of T-cell memory formation after mild COVID-19. To note about this clonotype: As yet, its antigen is unknown.

Each CDR3 protein gets one entry after TCRdb re-called the 5' RACE reads with MiXCR. The profile shows 100,000 to 150,000 distinct CDR3 sequences, about 6% of them singletons. Germline V gene lookup returns CDR1 KGHDR and CDR2 SFDVKD. V lost 3 bases and J lost 8, with 19 bases in between. The CDR3 sequence is 16 residues long. Study-level findings and limits: Some SARS-CoV-2-responding clones were already detected in memory before infection.

The specimen sequenced was PBMCs or a T cell subset sorted from them (not recorded which). This receptor was identified in an adult woman who had mild COVID-19 (a few samples of this study predate the infection). Cell type and time point are not known. V and J are TRBV24-1 and TRBJ2-1; D perhaps matches TRBD2 (6 bases). CDR3 protein: CATSDPAGPFWDEQFF. The CDR3 nucleotides are TGTGCCACCAGTGATCCAGCGGGCCCTTTCTGGGATGAGCAGTTCTTC.